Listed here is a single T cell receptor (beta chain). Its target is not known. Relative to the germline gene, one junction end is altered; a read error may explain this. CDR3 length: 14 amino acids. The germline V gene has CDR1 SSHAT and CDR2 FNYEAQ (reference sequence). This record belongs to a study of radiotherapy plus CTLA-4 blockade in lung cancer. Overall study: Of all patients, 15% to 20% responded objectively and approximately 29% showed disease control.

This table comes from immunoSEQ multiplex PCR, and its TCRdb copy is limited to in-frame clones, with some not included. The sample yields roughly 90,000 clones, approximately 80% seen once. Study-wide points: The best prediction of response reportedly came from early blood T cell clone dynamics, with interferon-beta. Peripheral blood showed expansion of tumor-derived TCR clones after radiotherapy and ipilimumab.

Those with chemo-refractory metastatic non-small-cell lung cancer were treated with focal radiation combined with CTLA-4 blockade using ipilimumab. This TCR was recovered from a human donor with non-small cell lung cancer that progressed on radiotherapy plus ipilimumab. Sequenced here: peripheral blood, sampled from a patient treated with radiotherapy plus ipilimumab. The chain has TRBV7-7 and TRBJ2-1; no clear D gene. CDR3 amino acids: CASSLRWGYNEQFF. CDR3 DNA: TGTGCTAGCAGCTTAAGGTGGGGTTACAATGAGCAGTTCTTC.